Sequencing of this TCR beta chain was carried out in a study of human T cells and chemical hapten exposure. In the study overall: Sensitization employed 2% DPC on approximately 2 cm by approximately 2 cm of upper inner arm skin. The study traced per-sample TCR yield variation mainly to small differences in pooled library volumes.

Individual cDNA molecules in this library carried unique molecular identifiers. In the authors' workflow: Counts of TCRs in each sample centred on a median of around 96,000 and extended from approximately 20,000 to 700,000. TCRdb independently ran MiXCR on the RACE reads; one entry per CDR3 protein. None of the V and J calls come from the authors' own analysis; TCRdb made them. The repertoire holds about 73,000 distinct CDR3 sequences, with about 8% as singletons. The time point denotes: patch test 2, 6 weeks after DPC sensitization. Documented treatment: therapeutic diphenylcyclopropenone sensitization with weekly scalp DPC. Sequences were derived from whole blood, sampled in connection with sensitization to the hapten diphenylcyclopropenone (DPC). The TCR sequence derives from a woman aged 50 to 60 with alopecia areata. Some clones in this sample may be carry-over from other donors' samples.

This CDR3 is CASSPAGQSRTDTQYF. CDR3 nucleotides: TGTGCCAGCAGTCCCGCTGGCCAAAGCCGCACAGATACGCAGTATTTT. The rearrangement links TRBV6-6 to TRBJ2-3, with D unresolved. CDR3 size: 16 residues. The V end lost 5 bases, the J end lost 1 base, and 16 bases lay between the germline ends. Germline CDR1 reads MNHNY; CDR2 reads SVGAGI (reference sequence).